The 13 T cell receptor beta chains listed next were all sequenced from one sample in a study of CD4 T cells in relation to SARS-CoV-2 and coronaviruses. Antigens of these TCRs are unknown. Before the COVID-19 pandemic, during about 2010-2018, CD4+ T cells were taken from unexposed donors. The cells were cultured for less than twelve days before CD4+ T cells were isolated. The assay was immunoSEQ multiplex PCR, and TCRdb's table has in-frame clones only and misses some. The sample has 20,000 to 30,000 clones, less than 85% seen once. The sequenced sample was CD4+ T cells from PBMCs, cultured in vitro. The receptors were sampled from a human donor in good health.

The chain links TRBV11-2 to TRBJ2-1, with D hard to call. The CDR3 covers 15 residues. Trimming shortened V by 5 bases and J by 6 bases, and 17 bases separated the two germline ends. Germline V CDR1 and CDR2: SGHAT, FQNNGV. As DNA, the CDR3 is TGTGCCAGCAGCCCTAAGCCAGATCCCCTCAATGAGCAGTTCTTC. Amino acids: CASSPKPDPLNEQFF.

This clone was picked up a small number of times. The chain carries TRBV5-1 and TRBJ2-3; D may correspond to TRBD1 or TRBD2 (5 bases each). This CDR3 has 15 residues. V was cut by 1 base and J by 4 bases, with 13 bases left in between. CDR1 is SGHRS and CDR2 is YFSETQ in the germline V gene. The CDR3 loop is CASSLRGVRSDTQYF. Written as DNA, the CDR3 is TGCGCCAGCAGCTTGCGAGGGGTTAGGTCAGATACGCAGTATTTT.

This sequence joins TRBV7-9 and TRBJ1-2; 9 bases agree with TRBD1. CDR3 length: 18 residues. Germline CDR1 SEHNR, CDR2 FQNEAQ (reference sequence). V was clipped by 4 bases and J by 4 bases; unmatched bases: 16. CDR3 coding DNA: TGTGCCAGCAGCTCTACGGCCCAAAACAGGGGGCTGAGCTATGGCTACACCTTC. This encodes CASSSTAQNRGLSYGYTF. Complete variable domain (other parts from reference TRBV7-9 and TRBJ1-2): DTGVSQNPRHKITKRGQNVTFRCDPISEHNRLYWYRQTLGQGPEFLTYFQNEAQLEKSRLLSDRFSAERPKGSFSTLEIQRTEQGDSAMYLCASSSTAQNRGLSYGYTFGSGTRLTVV.

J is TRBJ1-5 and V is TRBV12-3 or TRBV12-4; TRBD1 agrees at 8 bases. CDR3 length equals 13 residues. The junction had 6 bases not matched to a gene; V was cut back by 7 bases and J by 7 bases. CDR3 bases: TGTGCCAGCATCAGGACAGGGCGACAGCCCCAGCATTTT. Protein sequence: CASIRTGRQPQHF.

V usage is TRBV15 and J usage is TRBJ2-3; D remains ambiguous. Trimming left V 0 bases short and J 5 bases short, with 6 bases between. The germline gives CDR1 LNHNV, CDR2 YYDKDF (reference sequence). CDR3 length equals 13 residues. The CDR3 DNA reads TGTGCCACCAGCAGAGATCGTAGAGATACGCAGTATTTT. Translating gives CATSRDRRDTQYF.

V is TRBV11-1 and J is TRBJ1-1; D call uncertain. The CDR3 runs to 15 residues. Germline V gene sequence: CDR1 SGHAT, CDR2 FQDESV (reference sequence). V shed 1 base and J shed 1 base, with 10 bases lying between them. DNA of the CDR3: TGTGCCAGCAGCTTAGTTCATGGTACGAACACTGAAGCTTTCTTT. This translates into CASSLVHGTNTEAFF.

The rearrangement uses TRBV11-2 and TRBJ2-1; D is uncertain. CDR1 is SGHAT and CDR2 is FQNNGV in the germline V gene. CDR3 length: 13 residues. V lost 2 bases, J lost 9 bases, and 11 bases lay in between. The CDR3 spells CASSLQRQSEQFF. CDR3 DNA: TGTGCCAGCAGCTTACAGCGACAATCTGAGCAGTTCTTC.

DNA of the CDR3: TGTGCCATCAGTGAGGTAGCGTGGGGGAGCTCCTACGAGCAGTACTTC. It is translated as CAISEVAWGSSYEQYF. This rearrangement joins TRBV10-3 to TRBJ2-7; either TRBD1 or TRBD2 may supply D (5 bases each). The germline V gene encodes CDR1 ENHRY and CDR2 SYGVKD. The CDR3 loop spans 16 amino acids. Trimming removed 2 bases from V and 0 bases from J, with 14 bases in between.

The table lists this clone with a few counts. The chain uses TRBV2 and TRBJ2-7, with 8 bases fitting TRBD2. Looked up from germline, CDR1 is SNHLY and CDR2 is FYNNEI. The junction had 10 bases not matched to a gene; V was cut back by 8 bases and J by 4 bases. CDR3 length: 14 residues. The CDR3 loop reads CASRTGGAPYEQYF. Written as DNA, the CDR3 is TGTGCCAGCCGGACCGGGGGGGCCCCGTACGAGCAGTACTTC.

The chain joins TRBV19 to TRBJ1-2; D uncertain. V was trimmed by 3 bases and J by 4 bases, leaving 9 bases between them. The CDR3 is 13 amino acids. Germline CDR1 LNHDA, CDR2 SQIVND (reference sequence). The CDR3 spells CASSMGGFYGYTF. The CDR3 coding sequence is TGTGCCAGTAGTATGGGAGGTTTCTATGGCTACACCTTC.

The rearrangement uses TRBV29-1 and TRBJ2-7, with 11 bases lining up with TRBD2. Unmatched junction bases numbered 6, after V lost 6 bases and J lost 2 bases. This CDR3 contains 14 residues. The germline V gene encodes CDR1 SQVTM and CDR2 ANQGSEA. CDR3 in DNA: TGCAGCGTCGTGACTAGCGGGGAACCCTACGAGCAGTACTTC. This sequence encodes CSVVTSGEPYEQYF.

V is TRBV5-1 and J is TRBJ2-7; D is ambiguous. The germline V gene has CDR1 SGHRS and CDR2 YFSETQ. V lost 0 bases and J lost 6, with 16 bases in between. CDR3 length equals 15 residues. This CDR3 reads CASSLASGVGSEQYF. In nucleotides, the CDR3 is TGCGCCAGCAGCTTGGCCAGTGGCGTTGGCTCCGAGCAGTACTTC.

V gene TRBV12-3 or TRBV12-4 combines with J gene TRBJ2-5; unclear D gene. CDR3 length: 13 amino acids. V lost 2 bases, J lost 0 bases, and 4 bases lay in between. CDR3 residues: CASSLQYQETQYF. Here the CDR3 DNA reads TGTGCCAGCAGTTTACAGTACCAAGAGACCCAGTACTTC.